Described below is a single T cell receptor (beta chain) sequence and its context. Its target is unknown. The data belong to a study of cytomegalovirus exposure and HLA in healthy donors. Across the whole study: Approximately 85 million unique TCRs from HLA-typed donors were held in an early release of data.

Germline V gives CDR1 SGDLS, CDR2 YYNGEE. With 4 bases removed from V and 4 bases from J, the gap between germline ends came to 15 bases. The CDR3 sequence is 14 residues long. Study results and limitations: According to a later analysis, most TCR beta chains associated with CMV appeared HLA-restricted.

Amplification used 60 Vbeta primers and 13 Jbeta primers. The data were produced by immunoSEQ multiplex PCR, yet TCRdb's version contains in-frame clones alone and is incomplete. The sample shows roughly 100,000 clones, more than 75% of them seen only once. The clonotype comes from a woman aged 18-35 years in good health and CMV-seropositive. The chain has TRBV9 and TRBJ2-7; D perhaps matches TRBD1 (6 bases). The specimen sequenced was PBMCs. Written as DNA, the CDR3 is TGTGCCAGCAGCCCTCCCGGACAGTCGTACGAGCAGTACTTC. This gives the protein CASSPPGQSYEQYF.